This TCR beta chain was observed in a study of cytomegalovirus exposure and HLA in healthy donors listed by TCRdb under 2017. With regard to the full study: An earlier analysis of several hundred of the donors reported about 280 Gb of sequence data and about 120 million unique TCR beta sequences obtained from approximately 180 million T cells. Roughly 290 gigabases of sequencing data and approximately 92 million unique TCR sequences made up an early release that covered approximately 700 HLA-typed donors. The genetic ancestry cluster associated with self-reported Caucasian donors included 65% to 90% of the roughly 360 genotyped donors. The study was designed to test whether signatures of past pathogen exposure could be identified by cataloging public T cell receptors. The study profiled the T cell repertoires of approximately 700 subjects by immunosequencing and related them to cytomegalovirus serostatus. In addition to the first cohort of 666 subjects, a separate validation cohort of approximately 120 different subjects was used. High-throughput TCR immunosequencing, statistical association of individual TCRs with disease status, and machine learning were combined to predict cytomegalovirus infection status. A later analysis re-analyzed previously published TCR beta repertoires from 666 donors and added high-resolution HLA genotyping to study TCR occurrence patterns. The later analysis used no new phenotypic data to find candidate immune exposures, relying instead on TCR beta sequences and their occurrence across donors. An earlier analysis of 587 of the donors used high-throughput TCR beta sequencing to judge whether each TCR beta V gene segment behaved as functional or pseudogenic. Donor age, sex, ethnicity and CMV serostatus were collected together with the repertoire data. Genome-wide SNP genotypes for about 65% of the roughly 670 donors were used in a later genetic analysis, which treated that subset as a discovery cohort. Every discovery cohort repertoire had been produced on one sequencing platform. Class I and class II HLA loci were covered by the typing at four-digit resolution. The number of donors typed differed by locus, with about 629-630 for A, B, C, DRB1 and DQB1, around 500 for DQA1, over 600 for DPA1, and 450 to 480 for DPB1. Four to six DR-DQ haplotypes were handled as single units for association and clustering, since linkage in the cohort was strong. Among almost 400 genotyped donors of the cohort, an average of around 240,000 unique TCR beta nucleotide sequences were sequenced per donor, about a sixth of them non-productive. Points the paper makes about the study in general: The authors suggested that the approach could potentially be extended to other disease states and immunological phenotypes. Presence/absence analyses assumed roughly uniform sequencing depth across donors, an assumption that may not hold. A cluster of highly shared sequence variants was judged likely to represent a technical artifact of the sequencing pipeline. An earlier analysis of around 540 of the donors showed that most TCR beta V segments appeared in productive rearrangements either about 87% or about 30% of the time, which broadly matched IMGT annotations. This cohort had only TCR beta chains sequenced, and the lack of alpha or paired-chain data limited which features could be detected. V-gene and J-gene trimming of TCR beta chains was associated with a missense DCLRE1C variant in a later genetic analysis, and the association was replicated in an independent cohort. According to a later analysis, TCR association rates differed among HLA loci, with DRB1 alleles showing the most associated TCRs and HLA-C alleles showing the fewest. Correlated functional status among segregating V segments might be attributable to linkage disequilibrium, but an unknown experimental factor could not be ruled out. A total of about 150 TCR beta chains were listed by the study as associated with cytomegalovirus. A further reported finding was that TCR beta sequences accurately predicted the HLA-A and HLA-B alleles for most subjects in the first cohort. In a later analysis, around 15,000 TCR beta sequences were associated with specific HLA alleles at a false discovery rate of 0.05. Compared with equally common non-associated chains, HLA-associated TCR beta chains in a later analysis were more clonally expanded and had lower generation probabilities. The only immune exposure information available for the cohort was CMV serostatus. Compared with the roughly 600-donor mean, donors in an Asian-associated ancestry cluster had fewer N-insertions in productive TCRs, according to a later genetic analysis. A few of the identified cytomegalovirus-associated TCR beta chains were confirmed in vitro to be specific for cytomegalovirus antigens. Because counts were too low, around 18 rarely observed V segments, including chromosome 9 orphons, were left out of the earlier analysis of over 550 of the donors. While some public TCRs were present in many individuals, most TCR sequences turned up only very rarely across donors. Because the 87-base-pair reads could not distinguish some IMGT-functional V segments, including TRBV6-2 and TRBV6-3, those segments were excluded. Because HLA typing was unavailable for some donors at each locus, only the typed subset was used in association tests. Cytomegalovirus status was reported to be diagnosed by the classifier with high specificity and sensitivity in both the original and validation cohorts. A later analysis found that most CMV-associated TCR beta chains appeared HLA-restricted, with HLA associations seemingly driven largely by CMV exposure. When HLA alleles, especially DR and DQ, strongly co-occurred, TCR associations were difficult to assign to individual alleles. A later analysis reported that several top co-occurrence clusters appeared linked to parvovirus B19, influenza, CMV and Epstein-Barr virus.

This clone was seen a few times. This clone's antigen is unknown. Base qualities are not recorded, but no much larger clone differs from it by a single base. Libraries were built with the immunoSEQ multiplex PCR assay. For the multiplex PCR, a mixture combining 60 forward primers for TCR Vbeta segments and 13 reverse primers for TCR Jbeta segments was used. The CDR3 region of rearranged TCR beta genes was amplified from genomic DNA with a multiplex PCR assay. The Illumina HiSeq System was used to sequence the amplified TCR beta libraries as 87-base-pair reads. The original pipeline was this. A later analysis counted some 74 million unique TCR beta chains across the 500 to 850 repertoires, and 9 million to 14 million of these chains were shared by at least two donors. Raw reads were error-corrected and collapsed into unique sequences with a nearest-neighbor algorithm that merged closely related sequences to remove PCR and sequencing errors. To assign V, D and J gene segments, CDR3 sequences were aligned to IMGT reference sequences. For a sequence to be retained, at least a six-nucleotide match to both a V gene segment and a J gene segment was required. Rearrangements were called productive when the CDR3 lacked stop codons and stayed in frame with V and J; all others were non-productive. CDR3 was defined by IMGT convention, running from the second conserved V-encoded cysteine to the conserved J-encoded phenylalanine. Sequences without an unambiguous match to a single V gene segment were excluded from the earlier analysis of about 600 of the donors. In an earlier analysis of around 600 of the donors, V segments were called functional above 56.7% productive rearrangements and were called segregating when the between-donor standard deviation exceeded 5%. A statistical classification framework was built to diagnose cytomegalovirus status from the catalog of TCR beta chain sequences. A later analysis assigned V and J genes by comparing TCR nucleotide sequences with IMGT/GENE-DB human TR gene sequences. Using the TCRdist pipeline, a later analysis assigned CDR3 sequences along with most-parsimonious VDJ recombination scenarios. A later analysis defined each TCR beta chain by its CDR3 amino acid sequence plus V-gene family, and excluded reads lacking a unique V-gene family. As a way to deal with suspected cross-contamination and a sequencing artifact, a later analysis dropped 640 or so nucleotide sequences that were highly shared and had low generation probability. In a later analysis, a clonal expansion index for each public chain was calculated from normalized within-repertoire ranks of inferred template counts. In a later analysis, generation probabilities were computed using a VDJ recombination model fitted to out-of-frame rearrangements, and the results were checked against IGoR. A later analysis scored TCR-TCR, TCR-HLA and TCR-CMV co-occurrence with hypergeometric tests, applying a repertoire-size bias correction to TCR pairs. In a later analysis, false discovery rates were estimated by permuting HLA or CMV assignments 20 times. In a later analysis, co-occurring TCRs were grouped with DBSCAN, and TCRdist sequence similarity was added when clustering was performed within HLA-allele-positive subsets. Repertoires with fewer than 30,000 or more than 120,000 public chains, plus five repertoires with anomalous nucleotide sharing, were excluded from co-occurrence clustering. Sourced from immuneACCESS, this table was stored by TCRdb with only in-frame sequences that have V and J called. A share of the clones is absent; for the studies checked, an unresolved V gene accounts for under half, and the remainder has no known explanation. For V, J and clone size, that table is used; D and trimming come from the DNA. The sample table lists 150,000 to 200,000 clones, about three quarters of them with a count of one. Of the sample, approximately 5% is held by the ten largest clones.

CDR1 is given as MNHEY and CDR2 as SVGAGI, both from the germline V gene. The germline ends are 16 bases apart after V is trimmed by 6 bases and J by 5 bases. The CDR3 starts with the cysteine, ends with the phenylalanine, and has 14 residues. Kept here is only the CDR3 DNA, which spans 42 bases and is read in frame from base 1. The cohort was made up of 666 healthy bone marrow donors. At the time of sampling, all cohort members were nominally healthy, though unrecorded immune exposures were likely present. The donor was CMV seropositive and belonged to the group of a few hundred seropositive cohort members. A peripheral blood sample was provided by each donor, and peripheral blood mononuclear cells were used for TCR beta sequencing. The Qiagen DNeasy Blood Extraction Kit was used to extract genomic DNA from the blood cell samples.

The clonotype originates from a man aged 18 to 35 in good health and CMV-seropositive. Sequenced input: PBMCs. Recombination connected TRBV6-5 to TRBJ1-2, and TRBD1 may be the D gene, going by 5 matching bases. The CDR3 protein: CASRGRGEYYGYTF. The nucleotide sequence is TGTGCCAGCAGGGGTCGGGGGGAATATTATGGCTACACCTTC.